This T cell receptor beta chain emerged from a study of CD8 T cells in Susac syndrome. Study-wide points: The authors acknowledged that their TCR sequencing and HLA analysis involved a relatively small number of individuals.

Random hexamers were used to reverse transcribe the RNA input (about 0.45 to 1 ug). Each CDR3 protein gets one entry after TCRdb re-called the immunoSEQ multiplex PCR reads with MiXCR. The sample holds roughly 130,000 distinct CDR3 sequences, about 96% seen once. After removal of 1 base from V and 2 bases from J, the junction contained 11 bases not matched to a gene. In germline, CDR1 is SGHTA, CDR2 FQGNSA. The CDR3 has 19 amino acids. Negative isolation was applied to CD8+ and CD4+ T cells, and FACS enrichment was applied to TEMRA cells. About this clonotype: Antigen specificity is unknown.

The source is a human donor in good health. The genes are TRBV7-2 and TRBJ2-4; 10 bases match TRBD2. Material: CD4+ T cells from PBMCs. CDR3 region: CASSLELAGTTASKNIQYF. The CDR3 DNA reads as TGTGCCAGCAGCTTAGAACTAGCGGGAACGACAGCCTCCAAAAACATTCAGTACTTC. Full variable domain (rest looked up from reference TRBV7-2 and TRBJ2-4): GAGVSQSPSNKVTEKGKDVELRCDPISGHTALYWYRQSLGQGLEFLIYFQGNSAPDKSGLPSDRFSAERTGGSVSTLTIQRTQQEDSAVYLCASSLELAGTTASKNIQYFGAGTRLSVL.